A selection of T cell receptor beta chains follows, all from one sample in a study of CD4 T cells in relation to SARS-CoV-2 and coronaviruses. No antigen has been identified for these receptors. Assay used: immunoSEQ multiplex PCR; TCRdb lists only in-frame clones, some missing. The sample lists 38,000 or so clones; about 80% were seen once. The sample consisted of naive CD4+ T cells from PBMCs, cultured in vitro. The source is an adult with COVID-19. Both conserved end residues are trimmed from each CDR3. Clone size is stated in some rows and not others, as once, few, many or a class when expanded.

j_call v_call clone_size cdr3_aa
TRBJ1-2 TRBV3-1/TRBV3-2 few ASSQTYGSGYT
TRBJ2-7 TRBV7-2 . ASSSTPGTSESYEQY
TRBJ2-6 TRBV5-1 . ASSLGRYGANVLT
TRBJ2-7 TRBV30 . AWSVRGRYEQY
TRBJ1-2 TRBV19 . ASSINQGSEGGYT
TRBJ2-5 TRBV21-1 . ASSTVGTSGIKTQY
TRBJ2-3 TRBV11-2 once ASSPSGGDTQY
TRBJ1-2 TRBV2 . ASGQGVNYGYT
TRBJ2-1 TRBV24-1 . ATNKVGGSDEQF
TRBJ2-1 TRBV9 . ASSRDFSGEQF
TRBJ1-5 TRBV18 . ASSPLAGTLNQPQH
TRBJ1-2 TRBV7-9 . ASSLRADGYT
TRBJ2-1 TRBV6-2/TRBV6-3 few ASTPPNNEQF
TRBJ1-3 TRBV7-2 . ASSLATTPFTGNTIY
TRBJ1-5 TRBV5-6 . ASSGGTGIGNQPQH
TRBJ1-6 TRBV27 medium-sized ASRRRLINSPLH
TRBJ2-3 TRBV5-1 . ASSSTGGAGTDTQY
TRBJ1-1 TRBV30 . AWSQGGSTEAF
TRBJ2-5 TRBV7-9 . ASSTGQQETQY
TRBJ2-5 TRBV5-1 . ASRSTSGQETQY
TRBJ2-3 TRBV5-6 . ASRPGTSGTDTQY
TRBJ2-7 TRBV3-1/TRBV3-2 . ASSRTGQYYEQY
TRBJ1-6 TRBV30 . AWSASGLSYNSPLH
TRBJ2-3 TRBV19 once ASSHTDTQY
TRBJ1-2 TRBV28 . ASKSTSRGFYGYT
TRBJ2-7 TRBV7-9 . ASTYLTTNSYEQY
TRBJ1-5 TRBV5-8 . ASSRTGNSNQPQH